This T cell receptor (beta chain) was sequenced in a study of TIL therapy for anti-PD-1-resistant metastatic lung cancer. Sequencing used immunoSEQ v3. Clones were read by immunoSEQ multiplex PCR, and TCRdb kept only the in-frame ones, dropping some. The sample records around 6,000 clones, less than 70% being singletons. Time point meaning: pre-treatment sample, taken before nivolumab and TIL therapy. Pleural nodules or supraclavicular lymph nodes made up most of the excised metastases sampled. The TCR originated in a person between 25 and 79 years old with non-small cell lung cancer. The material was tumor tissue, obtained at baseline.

CDR3 sequence reads: CASSSPGQGDNEQYF. The DNA for the CDR3 is TGTGCCAGCAGTTCCCCGGGACAGGGGGACAACGAGCAGTACTTC. V gene TRBV28 combines with J gene TRBJ2-7, with 11 bases that match TRBD1. CDR3 length equals 15 residues. Germline V gene sequence: CDR1 MDHEN, CDR2 SYDVKM. The V and J ends lost 4 bases and 5 bases, in that order; junction bases with no gene match: 7.